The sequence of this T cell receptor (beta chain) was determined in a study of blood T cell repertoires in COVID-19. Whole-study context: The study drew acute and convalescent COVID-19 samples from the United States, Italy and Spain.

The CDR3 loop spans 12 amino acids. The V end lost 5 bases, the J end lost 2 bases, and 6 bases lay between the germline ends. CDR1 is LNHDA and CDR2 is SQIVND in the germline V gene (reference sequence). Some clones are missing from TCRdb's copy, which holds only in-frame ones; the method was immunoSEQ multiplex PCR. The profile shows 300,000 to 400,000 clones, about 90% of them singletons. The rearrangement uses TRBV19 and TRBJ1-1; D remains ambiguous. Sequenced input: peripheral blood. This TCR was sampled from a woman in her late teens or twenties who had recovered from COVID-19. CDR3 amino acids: CASSYLNTEAFF. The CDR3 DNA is TGTGCCAGTAGTTACTTAAACACTGAAGCTTTCTTT. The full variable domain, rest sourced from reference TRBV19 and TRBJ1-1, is DGGITQSPKYLFRKEGQNVTLSCEQNLNHDAMYWYRQDPGQGLRLIYYSQIVNDFQKGDIAEGYSVSREKKESFPLTVTSAQKNPTAFYLCASSYLNTEAFFGQGTRLTVV.